Reported below is one TCR beta chain. This specimen belongs to a study of blood T cell repertoires in COVID-19. Profiling relied on immunoSEQ multiplex PCR, and the TCRdb table lists in-frame clones only, not all of them. The data show roughly 160,000 clones, approximately 86% seen once. This CDR3 comprises 14 residues. Trimming at V came to 6 bases and at J to 1 base, leaving 6 bases not matched to a gene. CDR1 is SQVTM and CDR2 is ANQGSEA in the germline V gene. The rearrangement joins TRBV29-1 to TRBJ1-5, with 7 bases identical to TRBD1. This clonotype was obtained from a man in his fifties or sixties with acute or convalescent COVID-19. The source material was peripheral blood. CDR3 sequence reads: CSVADRVSNQPQHF. DNA for the CDR3: TGCAGCGTAGCCGACAGGGTAAGCAATCAGCCCCAGCATTTT. The entire variable domain, with the rest obtained from reference TRBV29-1 and TRBJ1-5, is as follows: SAVISQKPSRDICQRGTSLTIQCQVDSQVTMMFWYRQQPGQSLTLIATANQGSEATYESGFVIDKFPISRPNLTFSTLTVSNMSPEDSSIYLCSVADRVSNQPQHFGDGTRLSIL.